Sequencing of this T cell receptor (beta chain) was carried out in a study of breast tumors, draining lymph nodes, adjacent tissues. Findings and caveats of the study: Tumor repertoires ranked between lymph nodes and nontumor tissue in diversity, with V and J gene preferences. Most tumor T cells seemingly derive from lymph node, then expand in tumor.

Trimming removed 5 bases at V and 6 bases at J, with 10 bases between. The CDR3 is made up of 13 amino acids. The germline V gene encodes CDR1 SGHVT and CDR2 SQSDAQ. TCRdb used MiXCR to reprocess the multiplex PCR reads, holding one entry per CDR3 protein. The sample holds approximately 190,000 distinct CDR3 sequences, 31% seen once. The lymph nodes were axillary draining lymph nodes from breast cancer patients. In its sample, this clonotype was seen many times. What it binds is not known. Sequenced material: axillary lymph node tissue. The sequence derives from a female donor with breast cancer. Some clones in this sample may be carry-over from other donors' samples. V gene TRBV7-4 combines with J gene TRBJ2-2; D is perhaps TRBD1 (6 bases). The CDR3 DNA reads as TGTGCCAGCAGCCCACAGGGTCCCGGGGAGCTGTTTTTT. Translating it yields CASSPQGPGELFF. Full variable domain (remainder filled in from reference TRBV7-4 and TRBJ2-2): GAGVSQSPRYKVAKRGRDVALRCDSISGHVTLYWYRQTLGQGSEVLTYSQSDAQRDKSGRPSGRFSAERPERSVSTLKIQRTEQGDSAVYLCASSPQGPGELFFGEGSRLTVL.